The source of this TCR beta chain is a study of T cells after yellow fever vaccination. General study results and limits: Reappearance after the booster was seen for most primary-vaccination clones, at roughly 96% CD4 and 70% to 90% CD8.

This clonotype was counted between two and nine times. The target antigen is unknown. The germline V gene encodes CDR1 MNHEY and CDR2 SVGAGI. This CDR3 spans 15 amino acids. Trimming removed 0 bases from V and 7 bases from J, with 10 bases in between. A universal primer site and UMIs were added as TCR cDNA was made by 5'RACE template switching. In TCRdb, the 5' RACE reads were re-called with MiXCR into one record per CDR3 protein. The sample has about 210,000 distinct CDR3 sequences; under 3.5% are singletons. The V gene is TRBV6-5, the J gene TRBJ1-6; D ambiguous. The sample consisted of CD4+ T cells sorted from PBMCs, taken 10 days after the yellow fever booster vaccination. The sequence came from a man aged 18 to 29 who received the YFV17D yellow fever vaccine. CDR3 amino acids: CASSYSNLGNSPLHF. In nucleotides, the CDR3 is TGTGCCAGCAGTTACTCGAATTTGGGGAATTCACCCCTCCACTTT.